Below, 24 T cell receptor beta chains from the same sample are listed, as sequenced in a study of chemoradiotherapy in HPV16-positive cancers (dated by TCRdb to 2022 to 2024). Libraries were built with the immunoSEQ multiplex PCR assay. TCRdb mirrors the immuneACCESS table, restricted to in-frame sequences. Some clones are absent from its copies; in checked studies, under half trace to an unresolved V gene, and the reason for the others is unknown. For this sample the table gives roughly 34,000 clones, of which about 86% were detected only once. About 2.1% of the sample belongs to the ten largest clones. The specimen was blood, collected from a patient who underwent chemoradiotherapy. All receptors derive from a human donor with HPV-associated anogenital cancer.

The chain links TRBV19 to TRBJ1-4; no firm D call. V shed 4 bases and J shed 8 bases, with 11 bases lying between them. CDR3 length equals 13 residues. Germline lookup yields CDR1 LNHDA and CDR2 SQIVND (reference sequence). The CDR3 reads CASSTPDREKLFF. The CDR3, as DNA: TGTGCCAGTAGTACACCGGATCGCGAAAAACTGTTTTTT.

V gene TRBV7-2 combines with J gene TRBJ2-3; TRBD1 aligns across 7 bases. The CDR3 runs to 15 residues. J gave up 2 bases and V 1 base, and 3 bases lay outside the gene matches. Germline V CDR1 and CDR2: SGHTA, FQGNSA. CDR3 DNA sequence: TGTGCCAGCAGCTTAGAGGGACAGTTCACAGATACGCAGTATTTT. Amino acid sequence: CASSLEGQFTDTQYF.

V and J are TRBV7-3 and TRBJ2-1; perhaps D is TRBD1 or TRBD2 (6 bases each). This CDR3 spans 15 amino acids. V lost 5 bases and J lost 8, with 19 bases in between. Germline CDR1 is SGHTA and CDR2 is FQGTGA. The CDR3, as DNA: TGTGCCAGCAGCCCCTTGGGGGGCGCAGGGTATGAGCAGTTCTTC. It encodes CASSPLGGAGYEQFF.

In this sample, this clone turned up a few times. The gene calls are TRBV7-3 and TRBJ2-7; TRBD1 matches at 10 bases. V was clipped by 5 bases and J by 5 bases; unmatched bases: 6. Germline V gives CDR1 SGHTA, CDR2 FQGTGA. The CDR3 runs to 14 residues. CDR3 amino acids: CASSRGQGVHEQYF. The CDR3 DNA reads as TGTGCCAGCAGCCGTGGACAGGGGGTACACGAGCAGTACTTC. Looking up the rest from reference TRBV7-3 and TRBJ2-7 gives the full variable domain: GAGVSQTPSNKVTEKGKYVELRCDPISGHTALYWYRQSLGQGPEFLIYFQGTGAADDSGLPNDRFFAVRPEGSVSTLKIQRTERGDSAVYLCASSRGQGVHEQYFGPGTRLTVT.

V usage is TRBV27 and J usage is TRBJ2-3; the D is unclear. V was shortened by 5 bases and J by 4 bases, with 10 bases between the two germline ends. CDR3 length: 13 residues. The germline V gene encodes CDR1 MNHEY and CDR2 SMNVEV (reference sequence). The CDR3 DNA sequence: TGTGCCAGCAGTGCGTATGGGTCAGATACGCAGTATTTT. Protein product: CASSAYGSDTQYF.

DNA of the CDR3: TGTGCCAGCAGCGTAGGGACATCCGGCTACACCTTC. Its translation is CASSVGTSGYTF. V is TRBV9 and J is TRBJ1-2, with a weak D call TRBD1 (5 bases). Germline V gene data show CDR1 as SGDLS and CDR2 as YYNGEE. V shed 0 bases and J shed 8 bases, with 8 bases lying between them. The length of the CDR3 is 12 residues. The full variable domain, in which reference TRBV9 and TRBJ1-2 provide the parts outside the CDR3, is DSGVTQTPKHLITATGQRVTLRCSPRSGDLSVYWYQQSLDQGLQFLIQYYNGEERAKGNILERFSAQQFPDLHSELNLSSLELGDSALYFCASSVGTSGYTFGSGTRLTVV.

The J gene is TRBJ1-4, the V gene TRBV11-2; weak D call: TRBD1 (6 bases). The germline CDR1 and CDR2 sequences are SGHAT and FQNNGV. Between the trimmed V and J ends, which lost 5 bases and 7 bases, there was a span of 14 bases. The CDR3 covers 14 residues. In nucleotides, the CDR3 is TGTGCCAGCAGCAACAGAGGGGGGGGTGAAAAACTGTTTTTT. This sequence encodes CASSNRGGGEKLFF.

The rearrangement joins TRBV6-6 to TRBJ2-3, with 8 bases aligning to TRBD2. Unmatched junction bases numbered 9, after V lost 8 bases and J lost 2 bases. Germline assignment: CDR1 MNHNY and CDR2 SVGAGI (reference sequence). CDR3 length equals 15 residues. Here the CDR3 DNA reads TGTGCCAGCTCGGGGGGGGGCAGGACCACAGATACGCAGTATTTT. Protein product: CASSGGGRTTDTQYF.

V gene TRBV7-9 combines with J gene TRBJ2-6; D is tentatively TRBD1 or TRBD2 (5 bases each). V was trimmed by 6 bases and J by 0 bases, leaving 15 bases between them. The length of the CDR3 is 17 residues. Germline V gene sequence: CDR1 SEHNR, CDR2 FQNEAQ (reference sequence). Written as DNA, the CDR3 is TGTGCCAGCAGATATGGGACCTCAAGCTCTGGGGCCAACGTCCTGACTTTC. Its translation: CASRYGTSSSGANVLTF.

J is TRBJ1-1 and V is TRBV5-5; 11 bases line up with TRBD1. The V gene's germline CDR1 is SGHKS and CDR2 YYEKEE (reference sequence). CDR3 length: 14 residues. Germline trimming cut 2 bases from V and 4 bases from J; bases unmatched to any gene: 1. The CDR3 here is CASSFGTGGTEAFF. CDR3 coding DNA: TGTGCCAGCAGCTTTGGGACAGGGGGCACTGAAGCTTTCTTT.

This clone was found once. The chain links TRBV9 to TRBJ2-5; 7 bases line up with TRBD1. The V and J ends lost 4 bases and 2 bases, in that order; junction bases with no gene match: 5. The CDR3 has 14 residues. The V gene's germline CDR1 is SGDLS and CDR2 YYNGEE. This CDR3 is CASSIGTAQETQYF. In DNA form, the CDR3 reads TGTGCCAGCAGCATCGGGACAGCTCAAGAGACCCAGTACTTC.

The rearrangement uses TRBV14 and TRBJ1-5; no firm D call. The V end lost 5 bases, the J end lost 1 base, and 3 bases lay between the germline ends. The CDR3 is 12 amino acids. Germline lookup yields CDR1 SGHDN and CDR2 FVKESK. CDR3 DNA: TGTGCCAGCAGCTACAGCAATCAGCCCCAGCATTTT. The encoded protein is CASSYSNQPQHF.

The chain recombines TRBV2 with TRBJ2-7; perhaps D is TRBD1 or TRBD2 (5 bases each). V was pared by 7 bases and J by 6 bases, with 13 bases between. CDR1 SNHLY and CDR2 FYNNEI come from the germline V gene. This CDR3 is built from 12 residues. CDR3 loop: CASTTRGAEQYF. The CDR3 DNA follows: TGTGCCAGCACCACTAGGGGAGCCGAGCAGTACTTC.

V usage is TRBV10-1 and J usage is TRBJ2-1, with unresolved D. The CDR3 runs to 16 residues. Germline lookup yields CDR1 WNHNN and CDR2 SYGVQD (reference sequence). Trimming took 3 bases from V and 0 from J, leaving 12 bases between them. The CDR3 nucleotides read TGCGCCAGCAGTGATTTAGGCACCAGCTCCTACAATGAGCAGTTCTTC. Translation: CASSDLGTSSYNEQFF.

The chain links TRBV10-1 to TRBJ1-1; 7 bases align to TRBD1. This CDR3 has 16 amino acids. The J segment lost 0 bases and the V segment lost 3 bases, leaving 7 bases of the junction unmatched. Germline V gives CDR1 WNHNN, CDR2 SYGVQD (reference sequence). The CDR3 DNA reads TGCGCCAGCAGTGACTCGGGACAGTCCTTGAACACTGAAGCTTTCTTT. Residues: CASSDSGQSLNTEAFF.

The rearrangement joins TRBV11-2 to TRBJ2-5; maybe TRBD2 (6 bases). The V end lost 5 bases, the J end lost 0 bases, and 19 bases lay between the germline ends. CDR1 SGHAT and CDR2 FQNNGV come from the germline V gene. CDR3 length: 17 amino acids. The CDR3 DNA is TGTGCCAGCAGCCCACCGGCGGGGCCGGGGAACCAAGAGACCCAGTACTTC. It encodes CASSPPAGPGNQETQYF.

The rearrangement links TRBV19 to TRBJ2-7; tentative D call: TRBD1 (5 bases). This CDR3 comprises 14 residues. Trimming removed 6 bases at V and 0 bases at J, with 12 bases between. Germline V gene lookup returns CDR1 LNHDA and CDR2 SQIVND (reference sequence). CDR3 in DNA: TGTGCCAGTAGCCAACAGGTCCGCTCCTACGAGCAGTACTTC. Amino acids: CASSQQVRSYEQYF.

The genes are TRBV7-8 and TRBJ1-2; D not resolved. The CDR3 has 13 amino acids. V lost 1 base to trimming and J lost 6 bases, with 9 bases between them. The V gene's germline CDR1 is SGHVS and CDR2 FQNEAQ. CDR3 amino acids: CASSLVGLDGYTF. The DNA of the CDR3 is TGTGCCAGCAGCTTAGTGGGGTTAGATGGCTACACCTTC.

This clone showed up just a few times. This chain links TRBV2 with TRBJ1-5; possibly TRBD1 for D (6 bases). In germline, CDR1 is SNHLY, CDR2 FYNNEI. CDR3 length: 17 residues. Trimming pared 4 bases from V and 1 base from J, leaving 17 bases between. CDR3 nucleotide sequence: TGTGCCAGCAGTGGCTTGGGGGGCGCACTGAGCAATCAGCCCCAGCATTTT. Translating gives CASSGLGGALSNQPQHF. Supplemented by reference TRBV2 and TRBJ1-5, the full variable domain reads EPEVTQTPSHQVTQMGQEVILRCVPISNHLYFYWYRQILGQKVEFLVSFYNNEISEKSEIFDDQFSVERPDGSNFTLKIRSTKLEDSAMYFCASSGLGGALSNQPQHFGDGTRLSIL.

This chain connects TRBV10-3 to TRBJ1-4; D unresolved. Trimming left V 6 bases short and J 5 bases short, with 13 bases between. This CDR3 contains 14 residues. Germline CDR1 is ENHRY and CDR2 is SYGVKD. CDR3 DNA sequence: TGTGCCATCAGACCCACGCTTGAGAATGAAAAACTGTTTTTT. Translating gives CAIRPTLENEKLFF.

The J gene is TRBJ1-6, the V gene TRBV7-2; TRBD1 might be the D (5 bases). Trimming removed 1 base at V and 9 bases at J, with 13 bases between. Germline CDR1 is SGHTA and CDR2 is FQGNSA. The CDR3 runs 15 residues. The DNA of the CDR3 is TGTGCCAGCAGCTTAGTAGCAGGGATGGGTTCACCCCTCCACTTT. It codes for CASSLVAGMGSPLHF.

The chain carries TRBV7-2 and TRBJ1-1; 7 positions agree with TRBD1. The V gene end was trimmed by 7 bases and the J gene end by 7 bases; junction bases not matched to a gene: 6. From germline, CDR1 is SGHTA and CDR2 FQGNSA. The CDR3 totals 12 residues. CDR3 DNA sequence: TGTGCCAGCACCCAGGGGGGACTTGAAGCTTTCTTT. Its protein product is CASTQGGLEAFF.

The chain is built from TRBV7-2 and TRBJ1-1; D not certain. This CDR3 region has 13 residues. V gave up 2 bases and J gave up 10 bases, with 14 bases separating them. Germline lookup yields CDR1 SGHTA and CDR2 FQGNSA. CDR3 nucleotide sequence: TGTGCCAGCAGCTTAAATAGGAACTGGAGAGCTTTCTTT. Translating gives CASSLNRNWRAFF.

The chain carries TRBV9 and TRBJ2-5; D possibly corresponds to TRBD1 (8 bases). In germline, CDR1 is SGDLS, CDR2 YYNGEE. The CDR3 is 14 residues long. Trimming removed 7 bases from V and 0 bases from J, with 13 bases in between. The CDR3 sequence: CASGGDRYQETQYF. Written as DNA, the CDR3 is TGTGCCAGCGGGGGGGACAGGTACCAAGAGACCCAGTACTTC. Filled out from reference TRBV9 and TRBJ2-5, the complete variable domain reads DSGVTQTPKHLITATGQRVTLRCSPRSGDLSVYWYQQSLDQGLQFLIQYYNGEERAKGNILERFSAQQFPDLHSELNLSSLELGDSALYFCASGGDRYQETQYFGPGTRLLVL.